This TCR beta chain derives from a study of cytomegalovirus exposure and HLA in healthy donors (dated by TCRdb to about 2017). For the wider study: The roughly 650 repertoires of the first cohort and the approximately 130 validation repertoires were produced on the same platform, according to a later analysis. Besides the first cohort of roughly 640 subjects, a separate validation cohort made up of about 120 different subjects was used. To predict cytomegalovirus infection status, the study combined high-throughput TCR immunosequencing, statistical association of individual TCRs with disease status, and machine learning. The study was designed to test whether signatures of past pathogen exposure could be identified by cataloging public T cell receptors.

Study-wide conclusions, independent of this receptor: The authors suggested that the approach could potentially be extended to other disease states and immunological phenotypes. The study gave a list of about 170 TCR beta chains associated with cytomegalovirus. In vitro tests confirmed that a few of the cytomegalovirus-associated TCR beta chains recognize cytomegalovirus antigens. The classifier was reported to diagnose cytomegalovirus status with high specificity and sensitivity in both the original cohort and the validation cohort. The validation cohort had no HLA typing available for a later analysis, so co-occurrence within that cohort was assessed over all 130 or so repertoires. Of the cluster scores, about 94% were above 0 in a later analysis, which found that TCRs clustered in the first cohort also tended to co-occur in the 90 to 150 validation repertoires. Across donors, most TCR sequences were observed very rarely, whereas some public TCRs were present in many individuals.

The donors were included in the validation cohort of some 110 subjects, a group kept apart from the roughly 700-subject first cohort. The library was obtained by the immunoSEQ multiplex PCR assay. Regarding the original processing steps: A statistical classification framework was developed to diagnose cytomegalovirus status using the catalog of TCR beta chain sequences. The table was pulled from immuneACCESS by TCRdb, which kept in-frame rearrangements only. Such tables lose some clones; where checked, under half of the loss comes from unresolved V genes, and the rest has no known cause. V, J and clone size are taken as reported in that table, and D and trimming were inferred from the DNA itself. A total of more than 90,000 clones appear in this sample, approximately 90% of them only once. 1.5% to 2% of the sample lies in the top ten. Note on this clone: The antigen it binds to is not known. Base qualities were left out, and no much larger clone turns up one base away.

The germline V gene supplies CDR1 SQVTM and CDR2 ANQGSEA. The CDR3 holds 12 amino acids from the cysteine to the phenylalanine. Kept here is only the CDR3 DNA, which spans 36 bases and is read in frame from base 1. V trim: 4 bases; J trim: 4 bases; unmatched bases: 0. This receptor was obtained from a man between 18 and 35 years old in good health and CMV-seronegative. The sample taken for sequencing was PBMCs. The chain couples TRBV29-1 to TRBJ2-7, with 11 bases matching TRBD2. The encoded CDR3 is CSVASGRYEQYF. The bases read TGCAGCGTTGCTAGCGGGAGGTACGAGCAGTACTTC.